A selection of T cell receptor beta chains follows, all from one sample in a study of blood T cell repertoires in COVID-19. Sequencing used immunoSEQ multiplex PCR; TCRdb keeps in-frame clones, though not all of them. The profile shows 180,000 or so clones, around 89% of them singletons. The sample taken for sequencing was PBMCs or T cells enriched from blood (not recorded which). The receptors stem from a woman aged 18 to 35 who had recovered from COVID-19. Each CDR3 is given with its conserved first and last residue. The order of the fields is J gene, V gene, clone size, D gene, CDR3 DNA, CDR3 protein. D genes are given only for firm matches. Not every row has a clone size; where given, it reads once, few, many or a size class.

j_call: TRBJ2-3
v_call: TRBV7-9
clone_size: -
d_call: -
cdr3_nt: TGTGCCAGCAGCTTTTCCAGACAGCTCTCTAGCACAGATACGCAGTATTTT
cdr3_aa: CASSFSRQLSSTDTQYF

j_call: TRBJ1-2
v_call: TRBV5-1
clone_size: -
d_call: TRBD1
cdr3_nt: TGCGCCAGCAGCCCAGGACAGGGGGCGGGCTACACCTTC
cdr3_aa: CASSPGQGAGYTF

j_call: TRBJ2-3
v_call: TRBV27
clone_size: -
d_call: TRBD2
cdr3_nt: TGTGCCAGCAGTTTATCAATCCGGGAGGGCCTATATACGCAGTATTTT
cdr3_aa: CASSLSIREGLYTQYF

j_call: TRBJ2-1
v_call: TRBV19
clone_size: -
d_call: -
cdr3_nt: TGTGCCAGTAGTATTGATTTTTCGGGTATCTCCTACAATGAGCAGTTCTTC
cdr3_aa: CASSIDFSGISYNEQFF

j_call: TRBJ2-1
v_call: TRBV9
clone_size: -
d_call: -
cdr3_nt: TGTGCCAGCAGCGAGGAGGACCACGGCAATGAGCAGTTCTTC
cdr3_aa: CASSEEDHGNEQFF

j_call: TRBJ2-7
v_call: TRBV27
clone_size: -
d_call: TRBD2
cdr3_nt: TGTGCCAGCAGTAGCGGGAGGGGCTCCTACGAGCAGTACTTC
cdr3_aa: CASSSGRGSYEQYF

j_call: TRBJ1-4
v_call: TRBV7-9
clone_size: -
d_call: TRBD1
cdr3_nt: TGTGCCAGCAGCGTGACCAGGGGACAGGGAATTGAAAAACTGTTTTTT
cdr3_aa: CASSVTRGQGIEKLFF

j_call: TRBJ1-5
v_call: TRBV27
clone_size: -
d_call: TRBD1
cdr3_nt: TGTGCCAGCAGTCTCAGACAGGGAAGGCTCGGGCAGCCCCAGCATTTT
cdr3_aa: CASSLRQGRLGQPQHF

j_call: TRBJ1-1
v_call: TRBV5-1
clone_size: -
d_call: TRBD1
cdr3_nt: TGCGCCAGCAGTCGGGACAGGGGGAACACTGAAGCTTTCTTT
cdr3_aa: CASSRDRGNTEAFF

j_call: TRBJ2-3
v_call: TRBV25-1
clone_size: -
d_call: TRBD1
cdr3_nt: TGTGCCAGCAGTACAGGACAGGGGTTCACAGATACGCAGTATTTT
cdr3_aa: CASSTGQGFTDTQYF

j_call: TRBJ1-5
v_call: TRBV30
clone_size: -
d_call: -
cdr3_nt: TGTGCCTGGAGTCAGGACACAAATCAGCCCCAGCATTTT
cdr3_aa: CAWSQDTNQPQHF

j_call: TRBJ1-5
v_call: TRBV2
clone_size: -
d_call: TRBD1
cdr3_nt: TGTGCCAGCAGCGCGACTCGGACAGGGGGGGGACCCAATCAGCCCCAGCATTTT
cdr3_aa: CASSATRTGGGPNQPQHF

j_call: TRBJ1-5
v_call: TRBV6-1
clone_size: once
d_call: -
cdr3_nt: TGTGCCAGCAGTGAAAGGTGGGGCCGCTATAGCAATCAGCCCCAGCATTTT
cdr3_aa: CASSERWGRYSNQPQHF

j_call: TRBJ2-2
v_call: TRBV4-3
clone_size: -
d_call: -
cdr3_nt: TGCGCCAGCAGCCTTTTAGAGTTTACGGGAAACGGGGAGCTGTTTTTT
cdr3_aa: CASSLLEFTGNGELFF

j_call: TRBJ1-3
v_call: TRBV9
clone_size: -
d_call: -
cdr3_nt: TGTGCCAGCGGCTCGGGTTTCTCTGGAAACACCATATATTTT
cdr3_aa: CASGSGFSGNTIYF

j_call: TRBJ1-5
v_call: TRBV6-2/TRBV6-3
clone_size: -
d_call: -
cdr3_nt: TGTGCCAGCAGTTCCCCCGCCCGACGAAGCGTAGGTCAGCCCCAGCATTTT
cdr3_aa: CASSSPARRSVGQPQHF

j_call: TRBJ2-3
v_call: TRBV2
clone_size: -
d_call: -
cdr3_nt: TGTGCCAGCAGAGACGACAGGACAGATACGCAGTATTTT
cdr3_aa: CASRDDRTDTQYF

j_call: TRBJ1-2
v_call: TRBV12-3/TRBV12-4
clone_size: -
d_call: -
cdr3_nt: TGTGCCAGCAGTTACAGGAATGTTGGCTACACCTTC
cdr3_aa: CASSYRNVGYTF

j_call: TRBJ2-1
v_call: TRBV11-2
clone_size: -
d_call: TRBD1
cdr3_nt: TGTGCCAGCAGCTTAAGACAGGGAAAGGGCTCCTACAATGAGCAGTTCTTC
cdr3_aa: CASSLRQGKGSYNEQFF

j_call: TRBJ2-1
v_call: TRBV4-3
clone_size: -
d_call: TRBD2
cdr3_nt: TGCGCCAGCAGCCAAGATTTCCGGGAGGTTGGTGAGCAGTTCTTC
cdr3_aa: CASSQDFREVGEQFF

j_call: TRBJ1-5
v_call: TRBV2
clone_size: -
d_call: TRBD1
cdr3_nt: TGTGCCAGCAGAGGGACCCGGGACAGGGGGCTGCATTTT
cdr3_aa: CASRGTRDRGLHF

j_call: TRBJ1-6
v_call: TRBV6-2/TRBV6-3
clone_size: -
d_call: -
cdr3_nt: TGTGCCAGCAGTTACTACAGTCGGGAGGGGCGTCCGTCGACTTCACCCCTCCACTTT
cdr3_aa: CASSYYSREGRPSTSPLHF

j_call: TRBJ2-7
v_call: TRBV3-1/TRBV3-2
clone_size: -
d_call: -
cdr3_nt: TGTGCCAGCAGCCAATGGGGGGACCTATACGAGCAGTACTTC
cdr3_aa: CASSQWGDLYEQYF

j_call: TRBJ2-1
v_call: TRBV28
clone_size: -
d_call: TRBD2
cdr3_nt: TGTGCCAGCGGGACTAGCGGAAACAATGAGCAGTTCTTC
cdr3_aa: CASGTSGNNEQFF

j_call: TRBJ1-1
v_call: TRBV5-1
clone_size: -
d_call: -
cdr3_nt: TGCGCCAGCAGCTTAGGAACAGGTCACACTGAAGCTTTCTTT
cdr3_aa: CASSLGTGHTEAFF

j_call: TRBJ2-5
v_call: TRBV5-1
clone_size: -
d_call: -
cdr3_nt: TGCGCCAGCAGCTTGATGACTCCCCAAGAGACCCAGTACTTC
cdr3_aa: CASSLMTPQETQYF

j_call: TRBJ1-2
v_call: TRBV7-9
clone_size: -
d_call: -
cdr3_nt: TGTGCCAGCAGCTTAATGGGTCCGGGTGGCTACACCTTC
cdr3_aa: CASSLMGPGGYTF

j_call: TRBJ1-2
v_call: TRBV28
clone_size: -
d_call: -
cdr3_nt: TGTGCCAGCAGTTTCGGTGGGAGGGGCTACACCTTC
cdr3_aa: CASSFGGRGYTF

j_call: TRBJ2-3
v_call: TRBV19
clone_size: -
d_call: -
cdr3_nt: TGTGCCAGTAGTATTACAGCCACAGATACGCAGTATTTT
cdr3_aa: CASSITATDTQYF

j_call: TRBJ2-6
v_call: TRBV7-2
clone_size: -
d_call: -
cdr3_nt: TGTGCCAGCAGCTCCCGGGTTGGTGGGGCCAACGTCCTGACTTTC
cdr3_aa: CASSSRVGGANVLTF

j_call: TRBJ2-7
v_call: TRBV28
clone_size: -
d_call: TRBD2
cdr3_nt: TGTGCCAGCAGTCAGGGACTAGCGGGAGGCTTTACCGAGCAGTACTTC
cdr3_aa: CASSQGLAGGFTEQYF

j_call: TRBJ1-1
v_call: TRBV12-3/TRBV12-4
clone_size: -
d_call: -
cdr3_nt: TGTGCCAGCAGAAACAGTGGTTACACTGAAGCTTTCTTT
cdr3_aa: CASRNSGYTEAFF

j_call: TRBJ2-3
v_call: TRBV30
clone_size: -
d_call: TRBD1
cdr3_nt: TGTGCCTGGAGTGTACCTGGTCAGGGGGTGTCGACAGATACGCAGTATTTT
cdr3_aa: CAWSVPGQGVSTDTQYF

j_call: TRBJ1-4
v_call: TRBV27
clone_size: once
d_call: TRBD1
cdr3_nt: TGTGCCAGCAGTTTAGGACAGGGGGCTAGAGAAAAACTGTTTTTT
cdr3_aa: CASSLGQGAREKLFF

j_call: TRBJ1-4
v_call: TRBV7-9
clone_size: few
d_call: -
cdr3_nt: TGTGCCAGCAGATCGGACAGCGAGAATGAAAAACTGTTTTTT
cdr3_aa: CASRSDSENEKLFF

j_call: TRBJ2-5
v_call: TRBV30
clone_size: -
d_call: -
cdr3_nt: TGTGCCTGGAGTTCCCTAGCCGAAGAGACCCAGTACTTC
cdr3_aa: CAWSSLAEETQYF

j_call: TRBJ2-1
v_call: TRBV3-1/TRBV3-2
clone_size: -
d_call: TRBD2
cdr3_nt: TGTGCCAGCACGGATAGCGGGGGTGAGCAGTTCTTC
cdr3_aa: CASTDSGGEQFF

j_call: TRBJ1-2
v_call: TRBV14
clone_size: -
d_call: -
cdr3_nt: TGTGCCAGCAGCCAAGATCAAGGGGGCTATGGCTACACCTTC
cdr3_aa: CASSQDQGGYGYTF

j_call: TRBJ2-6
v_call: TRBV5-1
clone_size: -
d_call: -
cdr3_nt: TGCGCCAGCACCGACCCGCTGGGCACGCTTCGCGTCCTGACTTTC
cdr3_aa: CASTDPLGTLRVLTF

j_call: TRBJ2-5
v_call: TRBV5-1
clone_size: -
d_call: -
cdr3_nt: TGCGCCAGCAGCGGGCAGGTCCAAGAGACCCAGTACTTC
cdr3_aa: CASSGQVQETQYF

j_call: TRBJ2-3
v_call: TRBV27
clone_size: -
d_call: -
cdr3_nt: TGTGCCAGCAGTTCCACTATGCAGGGTCTCCGGACAGATACGCAGTATTTT
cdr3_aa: CASSSTMQGLRTDTQYF

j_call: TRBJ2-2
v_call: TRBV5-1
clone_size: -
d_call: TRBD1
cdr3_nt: TGCGCCAGCAGCGCGACAGGGGGCGCGAACACCGGGGAGCTGTTTTTT
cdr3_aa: CASSATGGANTGELFF

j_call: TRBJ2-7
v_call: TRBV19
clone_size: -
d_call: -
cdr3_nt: TGTGCCAGTAGTATAGGAGGTAGTACCCTTTACGAGCAGTACTTC
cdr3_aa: CASSIGGSTLYEQYF

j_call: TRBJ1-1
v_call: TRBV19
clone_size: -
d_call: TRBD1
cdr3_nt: TGTGCCAGTAGTGTACCGGGACAGGGTGCTTTCTTT
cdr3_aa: CASSVPGQGAFF

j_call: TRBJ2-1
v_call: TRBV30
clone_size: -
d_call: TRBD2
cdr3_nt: TGTGCCTGGAGACTCAAGGGACTAGTCAGCCATGAGCAGTTCTTC
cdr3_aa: CAWRLKGLVSHEQFF

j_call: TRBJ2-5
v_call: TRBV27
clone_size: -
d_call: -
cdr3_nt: TGTGCCACCAGGAGTCGGGAAACCCCCCAAGAGACCCAGTACTTC
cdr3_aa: CATRSRETPQETQYF